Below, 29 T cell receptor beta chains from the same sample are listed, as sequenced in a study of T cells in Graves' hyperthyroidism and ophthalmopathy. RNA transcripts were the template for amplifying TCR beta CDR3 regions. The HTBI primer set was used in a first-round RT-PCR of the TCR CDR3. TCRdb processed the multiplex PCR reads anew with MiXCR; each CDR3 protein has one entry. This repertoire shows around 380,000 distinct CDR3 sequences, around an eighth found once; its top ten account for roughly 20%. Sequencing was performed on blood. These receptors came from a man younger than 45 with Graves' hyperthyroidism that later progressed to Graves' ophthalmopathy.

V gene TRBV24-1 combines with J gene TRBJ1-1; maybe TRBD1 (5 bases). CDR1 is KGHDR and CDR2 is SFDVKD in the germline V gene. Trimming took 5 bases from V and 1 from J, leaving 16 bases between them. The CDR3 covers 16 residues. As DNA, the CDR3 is TGTGCCACCAGTGGGGGGATGATTGGGGCGAACACTGAAGCTTTCTTT. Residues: CATSGGMIGANTEAFF.

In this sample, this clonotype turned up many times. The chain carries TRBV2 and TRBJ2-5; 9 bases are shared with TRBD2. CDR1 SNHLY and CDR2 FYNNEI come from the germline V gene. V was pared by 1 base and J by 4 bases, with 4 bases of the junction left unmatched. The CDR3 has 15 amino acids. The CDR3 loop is CASSEGRGGPETQYF. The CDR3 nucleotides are TGTGCCAGCAGTGAAGGGCGGGGGGGCCCAGAGACCCAGTACTTC.

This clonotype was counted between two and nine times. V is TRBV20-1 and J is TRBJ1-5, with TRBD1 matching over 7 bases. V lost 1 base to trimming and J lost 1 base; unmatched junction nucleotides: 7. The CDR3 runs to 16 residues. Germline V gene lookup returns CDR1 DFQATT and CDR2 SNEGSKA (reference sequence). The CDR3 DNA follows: TGCAGTGCTAGAGGGCCAGGGGGGCTGAGCAATCAGCCCCAGCATTTT. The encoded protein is CSARGPGGLSNQPQHF.

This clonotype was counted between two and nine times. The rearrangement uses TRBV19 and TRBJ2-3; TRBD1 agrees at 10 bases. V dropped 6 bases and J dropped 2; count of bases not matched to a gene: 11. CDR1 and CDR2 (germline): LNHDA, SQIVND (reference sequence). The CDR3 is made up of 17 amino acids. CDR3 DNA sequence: TGTGCCAGTAGACTAGAAGCCGGGACAGGGGTCACAGATACGCAGTATTTT. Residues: CASRLEAGTGVTDTQYF.

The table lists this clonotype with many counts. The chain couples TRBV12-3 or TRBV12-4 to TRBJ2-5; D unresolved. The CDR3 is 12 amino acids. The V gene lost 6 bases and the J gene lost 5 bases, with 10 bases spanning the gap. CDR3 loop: CASRKSEETQYF. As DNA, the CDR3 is TGTGCCAGCAGGAAGAGCGAGGAGACCCAGTACTTC.

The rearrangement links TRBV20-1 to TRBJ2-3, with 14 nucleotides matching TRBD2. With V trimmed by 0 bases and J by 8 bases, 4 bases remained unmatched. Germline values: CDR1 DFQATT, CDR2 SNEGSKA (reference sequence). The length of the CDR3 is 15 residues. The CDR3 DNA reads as TGCAGTGCTAGAGAGACTAGCGGGGGGGGAGGTACGCAGTATTTT. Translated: CSARETSGGGGTQYF.

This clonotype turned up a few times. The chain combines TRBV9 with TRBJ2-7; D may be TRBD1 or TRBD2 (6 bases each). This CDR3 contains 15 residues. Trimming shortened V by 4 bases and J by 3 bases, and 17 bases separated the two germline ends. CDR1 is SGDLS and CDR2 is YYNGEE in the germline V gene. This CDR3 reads CASSPMGGGSYEQYF. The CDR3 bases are TGTGCCAGCAGCCCGATGGGGGGCGGTAGCTACGAGCAGTACTTC. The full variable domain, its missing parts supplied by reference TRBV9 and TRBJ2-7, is DSGVTQTPKHLITATGQRVTLRCSPRSGDLSVYWYQQSLDQGLQFLIQYYNGEERAKGNILERFSAQQFPDLHSELNLSSLELGDSALYFCASSPMGGGSYEQYFGPGTRLTVT.

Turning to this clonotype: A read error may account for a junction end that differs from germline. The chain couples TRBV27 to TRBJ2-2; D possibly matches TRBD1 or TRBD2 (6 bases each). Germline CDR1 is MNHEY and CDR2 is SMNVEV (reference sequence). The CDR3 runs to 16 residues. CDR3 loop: CASSLFGGRDTGELSF. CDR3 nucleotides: TGTGCCAGCAGTTTATTTGGGGGGCGAGATACCGGGGAGCTGTCTTTT.

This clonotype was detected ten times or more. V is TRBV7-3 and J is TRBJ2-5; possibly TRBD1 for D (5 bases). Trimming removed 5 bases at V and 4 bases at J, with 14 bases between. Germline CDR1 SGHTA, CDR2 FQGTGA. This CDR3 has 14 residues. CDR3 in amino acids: CASSPRVGSETQYF. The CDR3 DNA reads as TGTGCCAGCAGCCCCAGGGTAGGGTCAGAGACCCAGTACTTC.

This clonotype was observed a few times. The CDR3 spells CASSQALGRTNSPLHF. CDR3 nucleotides: TGCGCCAGCAGCCAAGCCCTCGGACGGACCAATTCACCCCTCCACTTT. The gene calls are TRBV4-1 and TRBJ1-6; D unresolved. Deletions cut 1 base from V and 7 bases from J, with 14 bases between. Germline CDR1 is MGHRA and CDR2 is YSYEKL. The CDR3 runs 16 residues.

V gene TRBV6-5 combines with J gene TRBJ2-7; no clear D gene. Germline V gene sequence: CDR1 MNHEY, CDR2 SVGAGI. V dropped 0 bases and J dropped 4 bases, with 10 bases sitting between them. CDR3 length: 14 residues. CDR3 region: CASSYSGRPYEQYF. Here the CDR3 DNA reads TGTGCCAGCAGTTACTCTGGCAGGCCTTACGAGCAGTACTTC.

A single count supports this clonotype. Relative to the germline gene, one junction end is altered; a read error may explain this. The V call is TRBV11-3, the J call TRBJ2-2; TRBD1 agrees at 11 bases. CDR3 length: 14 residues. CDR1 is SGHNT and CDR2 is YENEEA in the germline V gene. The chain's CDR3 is CASSWTGGTGELLF. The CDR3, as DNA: TGTGCCAGCAGCTGGACAGGGGGCACCGGGGAGCTGCTTTTT.

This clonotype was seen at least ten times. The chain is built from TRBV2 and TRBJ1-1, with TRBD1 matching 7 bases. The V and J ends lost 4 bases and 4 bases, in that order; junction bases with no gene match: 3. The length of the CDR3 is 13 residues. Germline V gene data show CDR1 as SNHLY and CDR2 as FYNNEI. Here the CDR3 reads CASSAGGITEAFF. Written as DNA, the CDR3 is TGTGCCAGCAGTGCAGGGGGTATCACTGAAGCTTTCTTT.

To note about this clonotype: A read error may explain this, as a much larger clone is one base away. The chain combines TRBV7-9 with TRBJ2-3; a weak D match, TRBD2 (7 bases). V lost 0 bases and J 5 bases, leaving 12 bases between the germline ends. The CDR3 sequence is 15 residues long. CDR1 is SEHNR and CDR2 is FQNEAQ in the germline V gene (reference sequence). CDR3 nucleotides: TGTGCCAGCAGCTTAGCGGGGGGGGCAGTAGATACGCAGTATTTT. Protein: CASSLAGGAVDTQYF.

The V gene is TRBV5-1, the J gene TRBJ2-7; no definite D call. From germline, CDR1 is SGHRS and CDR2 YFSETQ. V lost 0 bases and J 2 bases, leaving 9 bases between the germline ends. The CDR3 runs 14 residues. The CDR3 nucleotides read TGCGCCAGCAGCTTGGAGAGGCCTACCTACGAGCAGTACTTC. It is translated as CASSLERPTYEQYF.

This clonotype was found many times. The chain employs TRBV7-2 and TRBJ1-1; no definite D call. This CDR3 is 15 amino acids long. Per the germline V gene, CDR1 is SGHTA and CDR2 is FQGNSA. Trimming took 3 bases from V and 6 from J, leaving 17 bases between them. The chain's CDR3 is CASSFSSRALAEAFF. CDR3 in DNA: TGTGCCAGCAGCTTCTCTTCGAGGGCGCTGGCTGAAGCTTTCTTT.

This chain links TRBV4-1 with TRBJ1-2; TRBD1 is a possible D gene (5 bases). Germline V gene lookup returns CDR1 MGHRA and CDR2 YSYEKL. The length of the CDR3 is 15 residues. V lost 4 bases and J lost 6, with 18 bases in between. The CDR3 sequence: CASSRGQGLGHGYTF. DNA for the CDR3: TGCGCCAGCAGCCGTGGACAAGGGTTGGGGCATGGCTACACCTTC.

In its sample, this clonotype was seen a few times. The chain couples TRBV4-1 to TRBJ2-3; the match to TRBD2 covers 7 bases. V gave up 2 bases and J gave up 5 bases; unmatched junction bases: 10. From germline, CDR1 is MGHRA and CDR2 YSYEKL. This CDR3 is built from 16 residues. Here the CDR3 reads CASSQLLASYQDTQYF. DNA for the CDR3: TGCGCCAGCAGCCAACTACTAGCGAGCTATCAAGATACGCAGTATTTT.

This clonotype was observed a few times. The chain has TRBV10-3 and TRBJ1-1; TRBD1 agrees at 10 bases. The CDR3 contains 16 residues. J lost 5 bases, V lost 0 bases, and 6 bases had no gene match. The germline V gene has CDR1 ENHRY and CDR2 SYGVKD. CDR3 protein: CAISESLGTGDTEAFF. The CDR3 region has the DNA TGTGCCATCAGTGAGTCATTAGGGACAGGGGATACTGAAGCTTTCTTT.

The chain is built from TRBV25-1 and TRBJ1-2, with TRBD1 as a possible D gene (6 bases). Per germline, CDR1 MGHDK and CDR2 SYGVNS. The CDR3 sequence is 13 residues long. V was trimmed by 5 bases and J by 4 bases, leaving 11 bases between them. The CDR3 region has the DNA TGTGCCAGCAGTACAGGGACCCGCTATGGCTACACCTTC. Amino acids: CASSTGTRYGYTF.

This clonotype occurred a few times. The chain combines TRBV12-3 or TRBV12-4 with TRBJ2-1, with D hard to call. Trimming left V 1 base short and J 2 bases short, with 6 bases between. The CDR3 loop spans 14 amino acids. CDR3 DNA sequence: TGTGCCAGCAGTTTAGGGGAAACCTACAATGAGCAGTTCTTC. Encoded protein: CASSLGETYNEQFF.

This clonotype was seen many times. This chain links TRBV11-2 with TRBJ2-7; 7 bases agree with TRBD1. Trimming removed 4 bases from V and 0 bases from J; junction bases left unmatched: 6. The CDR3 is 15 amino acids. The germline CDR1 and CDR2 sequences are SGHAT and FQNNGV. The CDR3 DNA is TGTGCCAGCAGCTATCTAAGGGACAGCTCCTACGAGCAGTACTTC. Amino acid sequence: CASSYLRDSSYEQYF.

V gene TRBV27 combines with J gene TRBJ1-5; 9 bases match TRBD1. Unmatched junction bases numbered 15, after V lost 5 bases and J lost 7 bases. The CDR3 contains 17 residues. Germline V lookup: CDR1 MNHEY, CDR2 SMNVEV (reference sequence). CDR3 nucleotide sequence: TGTGCCAGCAGTATTAGCGGGGGACAGGGAGGCCGGCAGCCCCAGCATTTT. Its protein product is CASSISGGQGGRQPQHF.

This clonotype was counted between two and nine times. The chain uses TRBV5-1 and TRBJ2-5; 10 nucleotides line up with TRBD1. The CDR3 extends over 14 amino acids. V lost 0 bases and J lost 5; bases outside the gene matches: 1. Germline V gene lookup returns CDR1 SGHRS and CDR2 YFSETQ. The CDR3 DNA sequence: TGCGCCAGCAGCTTGGTGGACAGGGGGGAGACCCAGTACTTC. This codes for CASSLVDRGETQYF. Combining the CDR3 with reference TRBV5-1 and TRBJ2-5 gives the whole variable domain KAGVTQTPRYLIKTRGQQVTLSCSPISGHRSVSWYQQTPGQGLQFLFEYFSETQRNKGNFPGRFSGRQFSNSRSEMNVSTLELGDSALYLCASSLVDRGETQYFGPGTRLLVL.

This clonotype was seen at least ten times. This chain's CDR3 is CASSLDRGGGYTF. The CDR3 bases are TGTGCCAGCAGCTTAGATCGTGGAGGGGGCTACACCTTC. The chain combines TRBV11-2 with TRBJ1-2; D remains unclear. Between the trimmed V and J ends, which lost 0 bases and 8 bases, there was a span of 10 bases. The CDR3 sequence is 13 residues long. Germline CDR1 SGHAT, CDR2 FQNNGV.

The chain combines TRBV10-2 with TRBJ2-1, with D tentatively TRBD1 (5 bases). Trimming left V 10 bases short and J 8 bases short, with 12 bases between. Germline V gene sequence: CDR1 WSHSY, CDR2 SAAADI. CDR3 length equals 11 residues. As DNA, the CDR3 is TGCGCCAACATTTGGGGCGATGAGCAGTTCTTC. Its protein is CANIWGDEQFF.

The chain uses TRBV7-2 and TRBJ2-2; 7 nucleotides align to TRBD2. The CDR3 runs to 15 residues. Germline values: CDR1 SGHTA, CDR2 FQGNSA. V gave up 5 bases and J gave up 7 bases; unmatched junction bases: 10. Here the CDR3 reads CASSHQLLASGELFF. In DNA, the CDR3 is TGTGCCAGCAGCCACCAATTACTAGCGAGCGGGGAGCTGTTTTTT.

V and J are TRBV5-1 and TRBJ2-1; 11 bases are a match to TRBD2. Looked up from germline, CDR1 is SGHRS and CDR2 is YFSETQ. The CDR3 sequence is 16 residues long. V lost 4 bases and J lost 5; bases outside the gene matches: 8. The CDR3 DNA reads TGCGCCAGCAGCGTTAGCGGGGGGGTACGGGACAATGAGCAGTTCTTC. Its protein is CASSVSGGVRDNEQFF.

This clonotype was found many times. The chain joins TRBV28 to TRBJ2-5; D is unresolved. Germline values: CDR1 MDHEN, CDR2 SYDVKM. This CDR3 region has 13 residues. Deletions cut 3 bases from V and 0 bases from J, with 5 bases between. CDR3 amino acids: CASSLENQETQYF. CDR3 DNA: TGTGCCAGCAGTTTGGAGAACCAAGAGACCCAGTACTTC.